This TCR beta chain was sequenced during a study of blood T cell repertoires in COVID-19. Study-level information: Material from acute and convalescent COVID-19 was sourced from the United States, Italy and Spain. T cells, B-cell-depleted T cells, or PBMCs provided the cDNA or gDNA that served as material.

The germline V gene encodes CDR1 SNHLY and CDR2 FYNNEI. Trimming cost V 4 bases and J 5 bases; bases outside gene matches: 7. The CDR3 sequence is 14 residues long. Original methodology: Nucleated cell counts were estimated from reference gene primer amplification. Only in-frame clones appear in the TCRdb table, and some are missing; sequencing was by immunoSEQ multiplex PCR. That table is the source of V, J and clone size, and D and trimming were worked out from the DNA. The table shows about 260,000 clones, with 86% occurring only once. This receptor was obtained from a man aged 35-49 years with active or convalescent COVID-19. The sample comprised peripheral blood. V is TRBV2 and J is TRBJ2-5, with 7 bases that match TRBD1. The CDR3 nucleotides are TGTGCCAGCAGTGGAAGAACAGGGGTGGAGACCCAGTACTTC. It yields the protein CASSGRTGVETQYF. The full variable domain, completed using reference TRBV2 and TRBJ2-5, is EPEVTQTPSHQVTQMGQEVILRCVPISNHLYFYWYRQILGQKVEFLVSFYNNEISEKSEIFDDQFSVERPDGSNFTLKIRSTKLEDSAMYFCASSGRTGVETQYFGPGTRLLVL.